This TCR beta chain was obtained from a study of technical replicates of blood from a few donors. Generated by immunoSEQ multiplex PCR, the TCRdb table keeps only in-frame clones and is missing some. The repertoire includes 85,000 to 100,000 clones, approximately 95% of them detected once, and less than 0.25% sits in the top ten. The CDR3 sequence is 16 residues long. CDR1 is SGHRS and CDR2 is YFSETQ in the germline V gene. Trimming removed 4 bases from V and 4 bases from J; junction bases left unmatched: 9. The chain is built from TRBV5-1 and TRBJ2-1; the match to TRBD1 covers 9 bases. Sequencing was carried out using T cells isolated from PBMCs. This TCR derives from a human donor in good health. CDR3 sequence: CASSLRWTGEYNEQFF. CDR3 sequence (DNA): TGCGCCAGCAGCCTACGTTGGACAGGGGAATACAATGAGCAGTTCTTC.